This TCR beta chain was identified during a study of graft-versus-host responses after intestinal transplantation. Study at large: Uniformly, recipients were administered anti-thymocyte globulin induction with subsequent tacrolimus and steroids for about 3 years. Study-level points and caveats: Where graft-donor T cell macrochimerism was present, patients had high graft-versus-host to host-versus-graft clonal ratios in allografts. Early post-transplant declines in HvG were associated with peak levels of circulating GvH clones. GvH clones occurred in recipient marrow; some first appeared in ileum or blood.

Turning to this clone: Its antigen is unidentified.

Germline CDR1 and CDR2: LNHDA and SQIVND (reference sequence). Unmatched junction bases numbered 2, after V lost 6 bases and J lost 2 bases. The CDR3 runs to 14 residues. The table came from immunoSEQ multiplex PCR; TCRdb's copy has only in-frame clones and leaves some out. The sample consists of tens of thousands of clones, 89% of them appearing once. The chain is built from TRBV19 and TRBJ2-2; 8 positions match TRBD1. The sample was unstimulated CD4+ T cells sorted from spleen or lymph node cells, taken before transplant. The TCR originated in a human donor who was the organ donor for an intestinal transplant. For the CDR3, the DNA is TGTGCCAGTAGGGGACAGGTTAACACCGGGGAGCTGTTTTTT. Translating it yields CASRGQVNTGELFF.